The 6 T cell receptor beta chains below come from one sample, sequenced in a study of control samples from healthy donors and cancer patients. This table comes from immunoSEQ multiplex PCR, and its TCRdb copy is limited to in-frame clones, with some not included. The sample includes about 120,000 clones, about 90% of them seen just once. The sequenced sample was blood. Receptors were obtained from a man in his fifties in good health.

The genes are TRBV3-1 (or the pseudogene TRBV3-2) and TRBJ1-4; unclear D gene. Looked up from germline, CDR1 is LGHDT and CDR2 is YNNKEL (reference sequence). V was pared by 1 base and J by 5 bases, with 11 bases between. The CDR3 length is 15 residues. The CDR3 here is CASSQAPAVNEKLFF. In DNA form, the CDR3 reads TGTGCCAGCAGCCAAGCCCCGGCAGTCAATGAAAAACTGTTTTTT.

This chain uses TRBV5-1 with TRBJ2-7; a weak D match, TRBD2 (5 bases). The CDR3 consists of 13 residues. Per germline, CDR1 SGHRS and CDR2 YFSETQ. Trimming shortened V by 4 bases and J by 6 bases, and 14 bases separated the two germline ends. CDR3 protein: CASSVRTEGEQYF. In nucleotides, the CDR3 is TGCGCCAGCAGCGTTCGGACTGAGGGCGAGCAGTACTTC.

The J gene is TRBJ2-1, the V gene TRBV27; D call uncertain. The germline V gene has CDR1 MNHEY and CDR2 SMNVEV (reference sequence). With 2 bases removed from V and 8 bases from J, the gap between germline ends came to 4 bases. This CDR3 region has 11 residues. The DNA for the CDR3 is TGTGCCAGCAGTTTAATGGATGAGCAGTTCTTC. Amino acids: CASSLMDEQFF.

V is TRBV7-2 and J is TRBJ1-1, with 7 positions matching TRBD1. The CDR3 runs 15 residues. Germline loops: CDR1 SGHTA, CDR2 FQGNSA. The V gene end was trimmed by 3 bases and the J gene end by 4 bases; junction bases not matched to a gene: 8. As DNA, the CDR3 is TGTGCCAGCAGCTTTAGACAGGGTGGGGGCACTGAAGCTTTCTTT. Translation gives CASSFRQGGGTEAFF.

This sequence joins TRBV19 and TRBJ2-5, with 9 bases identical to TRBD2. The CDR3 is 15 amino acids. V lost 3 bases and J lost 2; bases outside the gene matches: 4. Germline loops: CDR1 LNHDA, CDR2 SQIVND (reference sequence). The CDR3 spells CASSIASGVQETQYF. The CDR3 region has the DNA TGTGCCAGTAGTATCGCTAGCGGGGTACAAGAGACCCAGTACTTC.

The CDR3 sequence is CASSLQGNTGELFF. Here the CDR3 DNA reads TGTGCCAGCAGCTTACAGGGTAACACCGGGGAGCTGTTTTTT. The chain couples TRBV11-2 to TRBJ2-2, with a tentative D call TRBD1 (5 bases). This CDR3 is built from 14 residues. The V and J ends lost 2 bases and 2 bases respectively, with 6 bases between them. CDR1 is SGHAT and CDR2 is FQNNGV in the germline V gene. The full variable domain, in which reference TRBV11-2 and TRBJ2-2 provide the parts outside the CDR3, is EAGVAQSPRYKIIEKRQSVAFWCNPISGHATLYWYQQILGQGPKLLIQFQNNGVVDDSQLPKDRFSAERLKGVDSTLKIQPAKLEDSAVYLCASSLQGNTGELFFGEGSRLTVL.